This passage covers 7 T cell receptor beta chains from one sample sequenced in a study of CD8 T cells in ankylosing spondylitis. TCRdb analysed the 5' RACE reads with MiXCR anew, one entry per CDR3 protein. The sample includes about 240,000 distinct CDR3 sequences, approximately 9% of them seen just once. The sample taken for sequencing was blood, either unsorted or a sorted T cell fraction (not recorded which). The receptors were sampled from a male donor with ankylosing spondylitis or in good health (not recorded which).

This clonotype was counted many times. The V call is TRBV11-3, the J call TRBJ1-2; D possibly corresponds to TRBD1 (6 bases). The V and J ends lost 3 bases and 4 bases respectively, with 9 bases between them. Per the germline V gene, CDR1 is SGHNT and CDR2 is YENEEA. The CDR3 runs 13 residues. The CDR3 spells CASSLGGPYGYTF. The CDR3 bases are TGTGCCAGCAGCTTGGGGGGCCCCTATGGCTACACCTTC. Full variable domain (missing parts from reference TRBV11-3 and TRBJ1-2): EAGVVQSPRYKIIEKKQPVAFWCNPISGHNTLYWYLQNLGQGPELLIRYENEEAVDDSQLPKDRFSAERLKGVDSTLKIQPAELGDSAVYLCASSLGGPYGYTFGSGTRLTVV.

J is TRBJ2-7 and V is TRBV19; TRBD2 matches at 8 bases. With 5 bases clipped from V and 2 bases from J, the junction kept 11 bases outside the gene matches. This CDR3 has 16 residues. The germline V gene encodes CDR1 LNHDA and CDR2 SQIVND (reference sequence). CDR3 region: CASSPRRSGSPYEQYF. The CDR3 DNA sequence: TGTGCCAGTAGTCCCCGGAGGAGCGGGAGCCCCTACGAGCAGTACTTC.

The chain combines TRBV4-2 with TRBJ2-2, with D perhaps assigned TRBD1 or TRBD2 (7 bases each). The CDR3 spans 19 residues. V lost 8 bases, J lost 4 bases, and 29 bases lay in between. Looked up from germline, CDR1 is LGHNA and CDR2 is YNFKEQ. The CDR3 sequence is CASLQRGQTTSVPTGELFF. CDR3 nucleotide sequence: TGTGCCAGCCTTCAAAGGGGACAGACAACTAGCGTTCCCACCGGGGAGCTGTTTTTT.

Many counts were recorded for this clonotype. This chain links TRBV18 with TRBJ2-5, with 14 bases lining up with TRBD2. V was clipped by 3 bases and J by 3 bases; unmatched bases: 9. This CDR3 spans 18 amino acids. Germline CDR1 and CDR2: KGHSH and LQKENI. The CDR3 region is CASSPFQKGLAGEETQYF. CDR3 nucleotide sequence: TGTGCCAGCTCACCTTTTCAAAAGGGACTAGCGGGAGAAGAGACCCAGTACTTC. Combining the CDR3 with reference TRBV18 and TRBJ2-5 gives the whole variable domain NAGVMQNPRHLVRRRGQEARLRCSPMKGHSHVYWYRQLPEEGLKFMVYLQKENIIDESGMPKERFSAEFPKEGPSILRIQQVVRGDSAAYFCASSPFQKGLAGEETQYFGPGTRLLVL.

This clonotype was recorded at least ten times. J is TRBJ2-1 and V is TRBV5-1; the D gene could be TRBD1 or TRBD2 (6 bases each). Germline V lookup: CDR1 SGHRS, CDR2 YFSETQ. The V and J ends lost 5 bases and 8 bases respectively, with 17 bases between them. There are 14 residues in the CDR3. The CDR3 spells CASSPGAGIDEQFF. The CDR3 coding sequence is TGCGCCAGCAGTCCGGGGGCGGGAATAGATGAGCAGTTCTTC. Full variable domain (remainder filled in from reference TRBV5-1 and TRBJ2-1): KAGVTQTPRYLIKTRGQQVTLSCSPISGHRSVSWYQQTPGQGLQFLFEYFSETQRNKGNFPGRFSGRQFSNSRSEMNVSTLELGDSALYLCASSPGAGIDEQFFGPGTRLTVL.

The CDR3 is CSASRTGSYTEAFF. In nucleotides, the CDR3 is TGCAGTGCTAGCCGAACAGGATCATACACTGAAGCTTTCTTT. The V gene is TRBV20-1, the J gene TRBJ1-1; possible D gene TRBD1, 5 bases. Germline-derived CDR1 and CDR2 are DFQATT and SNEGSKA (reference sequence). The CDR3 has 14 amino acids. V was shortened by 3 bases and J by 3 bases, with 14 bases between the two germline ends.

This clonotype was observed many times. CDR3 sequence reads: CSALRRESNTGELFF. The DNA of the CDR3 is TGCAGCGCGTTGAGGAGGGAATCGAACACCGGGGAGCTGTTTTTT. The chain has TRBV29-1 and TRBJ2-2; D is perhaps TRBD2 (6 bases). The CDR3 runs 15 residues. Germline V gene sequence: CDR1 SQVTM, CDR2 ANQGSEA. V dropped 7 bases and J dropped 0 bases, with 15 bases sitting between them.